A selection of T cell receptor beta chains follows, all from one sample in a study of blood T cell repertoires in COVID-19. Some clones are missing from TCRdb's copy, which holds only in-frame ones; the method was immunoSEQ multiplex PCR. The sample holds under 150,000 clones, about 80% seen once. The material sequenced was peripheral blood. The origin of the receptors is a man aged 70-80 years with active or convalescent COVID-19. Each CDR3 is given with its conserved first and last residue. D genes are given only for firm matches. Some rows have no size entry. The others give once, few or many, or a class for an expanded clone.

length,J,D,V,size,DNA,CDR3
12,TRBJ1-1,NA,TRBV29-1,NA,TGCAGCGTTGCACAGTTGAACACTGAAGCTTTCTTT,CSVAQLNTEAFF
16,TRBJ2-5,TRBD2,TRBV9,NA,TGTGCCAGCAGCACAGGACTAGCGGGGACTTGGGAGACCCAGTACTTC,CASSTGLAGTWETQYF
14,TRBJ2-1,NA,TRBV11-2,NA,TGTGCCAGCAGCTTCACGACTAGTTCGGATGAGCAGTTCTTC,CASSFTTSSDEQFF
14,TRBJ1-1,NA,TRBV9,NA,TGTGCCAGCAGCGTAGGCCCGGGAGGGATTGAAGCTTTCTTT,CASSVGPGGIEAFF
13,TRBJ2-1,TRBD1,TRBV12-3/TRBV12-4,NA,TGTGCCAGCAGACTGACAGGGTACGATGAGCAGTTCTTC,CASRLTGYDEQFF
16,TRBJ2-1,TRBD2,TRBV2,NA,TGTGCCAGCGACCCGAGGGGGCTAGCGGGAAAGAATGAGCAGTTCTTC,CASDPRGLAGKNEQFF
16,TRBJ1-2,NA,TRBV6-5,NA,TGTGCCAGCAGTTACTCGTACAGGTTGGCCGTGGATGGCTACACCTTC,CASSYSYRLAVDGYTF
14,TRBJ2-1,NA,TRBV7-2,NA,TGTGCCAGCAGCCTAGAGGGGGGGTACAATGAGCAGTTCTTC,CASSLEGGYNEQFF
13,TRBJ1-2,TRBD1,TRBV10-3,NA,TGTGCCATCAGTGAGGGGGACAGGGGAAGCTACACCTTC,CAISEGDRGSYTF
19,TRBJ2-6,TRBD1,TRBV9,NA,TGTGCCAGCAGCGCCCCTCACAGGGACAGGGATTCTGGGGCCAACGTCCTGACTTTC,CASSAPHRDRDSGANVLTF
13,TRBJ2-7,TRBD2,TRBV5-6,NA,TGTGCCAGCAGCCCCGGGAGGACCTACGAGCAGTACTTC,CASSPGRTYEQYF
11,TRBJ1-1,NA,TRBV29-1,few,TGCAGCGTTGAAGGGGGCCGTAGGGCTTTCTTT,CSVEGGRRAFF
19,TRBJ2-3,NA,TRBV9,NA,TGTGCCAGCAGCGTAGCTAAGGGGGTTGGGCGTCGAAACACAGATACGCAGTATTTT,CASSVAKGVGRRNTDTQYF
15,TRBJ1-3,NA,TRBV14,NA,TGTGCCAGCAGCCAAGGAACTGTTAGCGGAAACACCATATATTTT,CASSQGTVSGNTIYF
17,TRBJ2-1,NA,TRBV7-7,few,TGTGCCAGCAGCTTAGTGGCGGGGCACTCTTCTTTGAATGAGCAGTTCTTC,CASSLVAGHSSLNEQFF
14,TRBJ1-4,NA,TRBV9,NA,TGTGCCAGCAGCCCCGAGGGGGCTAATGAAAAACTGTTTTTT,CASSPEGANEKLFF
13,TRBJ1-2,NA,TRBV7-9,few,TGTGCCAGCAGCCAGGACACCAGGATGGGCTACACCTTC,CASSQDTRMGYTF
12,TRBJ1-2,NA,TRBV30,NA,TGTGCCTGGGGTCGGGACGCGGGGGGCTACACCTTC,CAWGRDAGGYTF
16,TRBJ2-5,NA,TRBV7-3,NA,TGTGCCAGCAGCTTATATGGTCGGGGGAGGCGGGAGACCCAGTACTTC,CASSLYGRGRRETQYF
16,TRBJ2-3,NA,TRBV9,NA,TGTGCCAGCAGCGTAGGATGGGGGCTTTCCACAGATACGCAGTATTTT,CASSVGWGLSTDTQYF
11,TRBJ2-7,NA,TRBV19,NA,TGTGCCAGTAGCCACTTCGACGAGCAGTACTTC,CASSHFDEQYF
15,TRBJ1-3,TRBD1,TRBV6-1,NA,TGTGCCAGCAGTGAAGGGACAGGTTGGGAATACACCATATATTTT,CASSEGTGWEYTIYF
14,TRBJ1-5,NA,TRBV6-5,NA,TGTGCCACCGTCGTGACAGTTTCTAATCAGCCCCAGCATTTT,CATVVTVSNQPQHF
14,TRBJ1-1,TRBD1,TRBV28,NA,TGTGCCAGCAGTTCCGGGACAGGGGGTAGCAAAGCTTTCTTT,CASSSGTGGSKAFF
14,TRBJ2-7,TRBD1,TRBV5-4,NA,TGTGCCAGCAGCTTGGAACAGGGGGGCTACGAGCAGTACTTC,CASSLEQGGYEQYF
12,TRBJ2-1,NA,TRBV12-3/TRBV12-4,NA,TGTGCCAGCAGTACGGGAGTACTCGGGCAGTTCTTC,CASSTGVLGQFF
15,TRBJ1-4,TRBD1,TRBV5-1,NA,TGCGCCAGCAGCAGGGGACAGGGGGGTTTTGAAAAACTGTTTTTT,CASSRGQGGFEKLFF
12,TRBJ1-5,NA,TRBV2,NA,TGTGCCAGCAGTGGAGGGGGTCAGCCCCAGCATTTT,CASSGGGQPQHF
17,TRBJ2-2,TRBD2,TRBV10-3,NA,TGTGCCATCAGTGAGGGTCTAGCGGGGGCGAACACCGGGGAGCTGTTTTTT,CAISEGLAGANTGELFF
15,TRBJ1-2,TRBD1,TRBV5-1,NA,TGCGCCAGCAGGAGCAACCGGGACAGGGTGCATGGCTACACCTTC,CASRSNRDRVHGYTF
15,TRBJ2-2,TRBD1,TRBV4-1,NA,TGCGCCAGCAGCCTAAGGACAGGGGGGACCGGGGAGCTGTTTTTT,CASSLRTGGTGELFF
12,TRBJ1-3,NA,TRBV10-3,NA,TGTGCCATCACTCCTTCTGGAAACACCATATATTTT,CAITPSGNTIYF
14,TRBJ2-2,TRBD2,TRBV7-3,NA,TGTGCCAGCAGGGGACTAGCGGACACCGGGGAGCTGTTTTTT,CASRGLADTGELFF
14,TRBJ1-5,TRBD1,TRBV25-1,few,TGTGCCAGCAGAGGGACAGGGAGTAATCAGCCCCAGCATTTT,CASRGTGSNQPQHF
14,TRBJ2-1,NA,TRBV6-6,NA,TGTGCCAGCGCCCAAGGGGGAATTAAAAATGAGCAGTTCTTC,CASAQGGIKNEQFF
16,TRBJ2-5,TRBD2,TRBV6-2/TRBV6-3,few,TGTGCCAGCAGTTACGAAGCGGGAGGCCCCTTTGAGACCCAGTACTTC,CASSYEAGGPFETQYF
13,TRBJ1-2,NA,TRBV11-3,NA,TGTGCCAGCAGCTTAACGGGAAGGATTGGCTACACCTTC,CASSLTGRIGYTF
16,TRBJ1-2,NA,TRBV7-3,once,TGTGCCAGCAGCCAAGGAGGGGCAGGAGCCGGCTATGGCTACACCTTC,CASSQGGAGAGYGYTF
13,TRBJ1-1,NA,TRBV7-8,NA,TGTGCCAGCAGCCCGCCCAGTGTTTTTGCAGCTTTCTTT,CASSPPSVFAAFF
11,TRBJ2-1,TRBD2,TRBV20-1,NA,TGCAGTGCAACTAGCGGGGGAACTGGGGTCTTC,CSATSGGTGVF
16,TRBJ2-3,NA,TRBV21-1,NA,TGTGCCAGCAGCAAAGAGGCTAGCGGGAGGTCAGATACGCAGTATTTT,CASSKEASGRSDTQYF